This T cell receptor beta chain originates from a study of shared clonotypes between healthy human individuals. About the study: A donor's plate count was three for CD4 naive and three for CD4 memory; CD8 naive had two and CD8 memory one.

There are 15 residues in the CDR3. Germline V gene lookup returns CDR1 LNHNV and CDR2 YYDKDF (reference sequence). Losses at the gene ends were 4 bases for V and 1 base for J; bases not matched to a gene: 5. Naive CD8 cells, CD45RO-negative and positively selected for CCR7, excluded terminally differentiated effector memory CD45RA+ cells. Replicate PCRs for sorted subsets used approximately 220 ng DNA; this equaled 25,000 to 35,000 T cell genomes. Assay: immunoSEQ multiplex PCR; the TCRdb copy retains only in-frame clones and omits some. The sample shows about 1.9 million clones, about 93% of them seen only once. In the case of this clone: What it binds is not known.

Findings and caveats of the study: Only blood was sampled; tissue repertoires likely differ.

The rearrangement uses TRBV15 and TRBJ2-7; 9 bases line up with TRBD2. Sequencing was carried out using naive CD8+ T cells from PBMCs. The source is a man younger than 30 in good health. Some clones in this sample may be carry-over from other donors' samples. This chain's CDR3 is CATSKLAGLSYEQYF. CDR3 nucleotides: TGTGCCACCAGCAAACTAGCGGGTTTGTCCTACGAGCAGTACTTC. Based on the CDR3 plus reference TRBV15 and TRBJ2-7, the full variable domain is DAMVIQNPRYQVTQFGKPVTLSCSQTLNHNVMYWYQQKSSQAPKLLFHYYDKDFNNEADTPDNFQSRRPNTSFCFLDIRSPGLGDTAMYLCATSKLAGLSYEQYFGPGTRLTVT.